This T cell receptor beta chain was sequenced for a study of blood T cell repertoires in COVID-19. Study information: The origin of the acute and convalescent COVID-19 samples was the United States, Italy and Spain. T cells, B-cell-depleted T cells, or PBMCs provided the cDNA or gDNA that served as material.

Those enrolled in Seattle joined during active infection and were followed longitudinally afterward. The CDR3 length is 14 residues. The V and J ends lost 5 bases and 4 bases respectively, with 15 bases between them. Germline V gene sequence: CDR1 SEHNR, CDR2 FQNEAQ (reference sequence). Authors' data handling: Amplification from reference gene primers served as the basis for estimated nucleated cell counts. The repertoire was sequenced with immunoSEQ multiplex PCR; TCRdb's copy has only in-frame clones and lacks some. The D gene and trimming were derived from the DNA, and the V and J assignments and clone size from that table. This sample has a few hundred thousand clones; roughly 90% occur once, and the top ten carry approximately 0.92%.

The sequence derives from a man between 18 and 29 years old with COVID-19, enrolled during active disease. The material sequenced was peripheral blood. V usage is TRBV7-9 and J usage is TRBJ2-7; D may be TRBD1 (6 bases). This CDR3 reads CASSPGTQSYEQYF. CDR3 bases: TGTGCCAGCAGCCCCGGGACACAATCATACGAGCAGTACTTC. Based on the CDR3 plus reference TRBV7-9 and TRBJ2-7, the full variable domain is DTGVSQNPRHKITKRGQNVTFRCDPISEHNRLYWYRQTLGQGPEFLTYFQNEAQLEKSRLLSDRFSAERPKGSFSTLEIQRTEQGDSAMYLCASSPGTQSYEQYFGPGTRLTVT.